This record looks at one T cell receptor (beta chain) sequence and its context. Going by frequency, this clonotype is medium-sized (0.01 to 0.1%); no count is logged. Its antigen is currently not known. The data stem from a study of CXCR3-negative and CXCR3-positive naive CD8 T cells (dated by TCRdb to about 2019). At the level of the whole study: In total, some 130 million TRB reads were obtained, corresponding to roughly 1.5 +/- 0.3 million reads per library. The diversity and physicochemical repertoire analyses included 11 donors pooled from two independent experiments. TRBV-TRBJ cluster analysis included naive subsets from roughly 5 donors and memory cells from 3 donors. Here is what the overall study found, with its caveats: Comparably high repertoire diversity was found in both naive subsets, whereas much lower repertoire diversity was found in memory CD8+ T cells. Because surface CD5, which is linked to self-reactivity in mice, was comparable between the naive subsets, TCR interaction strength was also inferred from TRB CDR3 physicochemical properties. Compared with CXCR3-negative naive cells, CXCR3-positive naive cells had TRB CDR3s with higher hydrophobicity (lower Kidera factor 4), lower energy, and higher strength and volume indices. Naive CXCR3-negative and CXCR3-positive cells from the same donor showed similar TRBV-TRBJ usage, whereas memory cells showed distinct patterns. Freshly isolated PBMCs were used for most assays because CXCR3 expression went down partially after cryopreservation.

For every CD8+ T cell subset, over 250,000 cells were flow-sorted straight into RLT lysis buffer, and each subset was sorted in triplicate. To keep memory contaminants out, a stringent definition of naive CD8+ T cells was applied: CD45RO-CCR7+CD27+CD95-. Using standard density gradient centrifugation, peripheral blood mononuclear cells were isolated from buffy coats. A FACSAria III was used to flow-sort naive CD8+ T cells into CXCR3-negative and CXCR3-positive populations. Total RNA was extracted from sorted cells with an RNeasy Mini Kit. Sequencing instrument: NextSeq 550. The Human TCR Profiling Kit (MiLaboratory) was used to make UMI-labeled 5' RACE TRB cDNA libraries. The full amount of extracted RNA was used for cDNA synthesis, and the full amount of resulting cDNA was used for PCR amplification. Libraries were prepared in parallel with an identical number of PCR cycles. In the paper's pipeline: MIGEC and MiXCR extracted about 53,000 +/- 10,000 unique UMI-labeled TRB cDNA molecules per library, requiring at least two reads per UMI. On average, around 40,000 +/- 10,000 functional in-frame TRB CDR3 nucleotide clonotypes lacking stop codons were found per library. After downsampling to 5000 UMI-labeled TRB molecules per sample, diversity metrics, including normalized Shannon-Wiener and Chao1, were computed in VDJtools. For the central five CDR3 residues, VDJtools calculated physicochemical properties weighted by clonotype size, namely interaction energy, strength, volume and Kidera factor 4. TCRdb reprocessed the sequencing reads and holds a single record per CDR3 protein sequence, with no DNA. None of the V and J calls come from the authors' own analysis; TCRdb made them. The table for this sample lists some 3,100 distinct CDR3 sequences. Roughly 1.6% of the sample comes from the top ten.

The TCR was taken from a human donor in good health. Some clones in this sample may be carry-over from other donors' samples. The source material was naive CXCR3+ CD8+ T cells from blood. In light of the paper, this sample's cell subset or site label describes: CD45RO-CCR7+CD27+CD95- naive CD8+ T cells expressing CXCR3 (TNR3+).

CDR3 region: CSVPLFTGLASLETQYF. The sequence links TRBV29-1 to TRBJ2-5; TCRdb's assignment of TRBD2 cannot be checked, as there is no DNA. From the cysteine up to the phenylalanine, the CDR3 has a length of 17 residues. No DNA was logged. The germline V gene provides CDR1 SQVTM and CDR2 ANQGSEA.